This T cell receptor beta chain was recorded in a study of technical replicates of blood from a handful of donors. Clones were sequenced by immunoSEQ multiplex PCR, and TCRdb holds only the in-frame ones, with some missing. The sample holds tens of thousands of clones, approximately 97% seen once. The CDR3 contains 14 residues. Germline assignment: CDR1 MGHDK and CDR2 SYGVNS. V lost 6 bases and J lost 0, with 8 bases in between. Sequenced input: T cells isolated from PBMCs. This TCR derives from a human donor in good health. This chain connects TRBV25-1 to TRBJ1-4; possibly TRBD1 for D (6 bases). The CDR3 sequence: CASRDSPTNEKLFF. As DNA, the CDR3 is TGTGCCAGCAGGGACAGTCCAACTAATGAAAAACTGTTTTTT.